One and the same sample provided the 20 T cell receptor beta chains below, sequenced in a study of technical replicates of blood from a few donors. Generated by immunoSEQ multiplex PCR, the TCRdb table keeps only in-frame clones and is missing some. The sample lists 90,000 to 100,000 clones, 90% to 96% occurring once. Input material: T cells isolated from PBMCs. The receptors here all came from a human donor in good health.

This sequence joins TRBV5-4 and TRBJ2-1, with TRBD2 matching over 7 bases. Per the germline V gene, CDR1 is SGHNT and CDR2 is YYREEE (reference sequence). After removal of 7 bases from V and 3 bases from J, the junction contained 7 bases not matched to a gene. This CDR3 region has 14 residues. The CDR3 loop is CASRGLADYNEQFF. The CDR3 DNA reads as TGTGCCAGCCGCGGCCTAGCGGACTACAATGAGCAGTTCTTC. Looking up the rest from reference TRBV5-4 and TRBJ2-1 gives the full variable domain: ETGVTQSPTHLIKTRGQQVTLRCSSQSGHNTVSWYQQALGQGPQFIFQYYREEENGRGNFPPRFSGLQFPNYSSELNVNALELDDSALYLCASRGLADYNEQFFGPGTRLTVL.

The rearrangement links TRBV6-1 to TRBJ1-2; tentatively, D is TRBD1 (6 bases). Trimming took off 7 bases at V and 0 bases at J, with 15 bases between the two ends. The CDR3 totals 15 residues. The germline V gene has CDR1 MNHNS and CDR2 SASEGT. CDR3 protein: CASNGMQGSNYGYTF. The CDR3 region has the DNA TGTGCCAGCAATGGTATGCAGGGGTCTAACTATGGCTACACCTTC.

The CDR3 sequence is CASTRGYNEQFF. Written as DNA, the CDR3 is TGTGCCAGCACCAGGGGATACAATGAGCAGTTCTTC. The chain is built from TRBV25-1 and TRBJ2-1, with D possibly matching TRBD1 (6 bases). CDR1 and CDR2 from the germline V gene are MGHDK and SYGVNS. The CDR3 covers 12 residues. Trimming left V 7 bases short and J 4 bases short, with 8 bases between.

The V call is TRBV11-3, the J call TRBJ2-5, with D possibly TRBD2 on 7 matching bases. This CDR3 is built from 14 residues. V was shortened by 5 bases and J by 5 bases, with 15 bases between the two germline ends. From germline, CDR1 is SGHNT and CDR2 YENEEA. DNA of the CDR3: TGTGCCAGCAGCCAGGGGAGGGCCACCGAGACCCAGTACTTC. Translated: CASSQGRATETQYF.

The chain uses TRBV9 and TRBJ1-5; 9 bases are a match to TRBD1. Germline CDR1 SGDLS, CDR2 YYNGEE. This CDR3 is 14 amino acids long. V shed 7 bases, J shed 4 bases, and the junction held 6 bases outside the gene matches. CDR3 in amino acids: CASGETGGNQPQHF. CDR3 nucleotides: TGTGCCAGCGGAGAGACAGGGGGTAATCAGCCCCAGCATTTT.

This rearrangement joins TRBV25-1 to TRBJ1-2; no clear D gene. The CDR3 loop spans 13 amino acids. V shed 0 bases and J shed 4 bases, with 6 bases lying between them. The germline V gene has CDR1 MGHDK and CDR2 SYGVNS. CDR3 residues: CASSEYRGYGYTF. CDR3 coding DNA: TGTGCCAGCAGTGAATATCGCGGCTATGGCTACACCTTC.

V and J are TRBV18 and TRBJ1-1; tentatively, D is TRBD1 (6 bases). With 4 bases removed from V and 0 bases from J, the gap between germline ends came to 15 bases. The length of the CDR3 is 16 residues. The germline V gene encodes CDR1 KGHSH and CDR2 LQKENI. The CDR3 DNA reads TGTGCCAGCTCACAAGGTACAGGGACTATGAACACTGAAGCTTTCTTT. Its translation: CASSQGTGTMNTEAFF.

The CDR3 coding sequence is TGTGCCAGCAGCTTCCGGGACACGGAGTACAATGAGCAGTTCTTC. Translating it yields CASSFRDTEYNEQFF. The rearrangement uses TRBV5-5 and TRBJ2-1; perhaps TRBD1 as D (6 bases). Trimming removed 2 bases from V and 4 bases from J, with 13 bases in between. Germline V gene lookup returns CDR1 SGHKS and CDR2 YYEKEE (reference sequence). The CDR3 length is 15 residues.

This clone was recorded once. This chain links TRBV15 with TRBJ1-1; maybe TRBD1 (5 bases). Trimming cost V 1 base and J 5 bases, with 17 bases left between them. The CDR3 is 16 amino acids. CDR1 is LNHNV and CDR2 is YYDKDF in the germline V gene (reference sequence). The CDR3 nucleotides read TGTGCCACCAGCAGAGGTTCGGGACTTCTAAGTACTGAAGCTTTCTTT. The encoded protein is CATSRGSGLLSTEAFF.

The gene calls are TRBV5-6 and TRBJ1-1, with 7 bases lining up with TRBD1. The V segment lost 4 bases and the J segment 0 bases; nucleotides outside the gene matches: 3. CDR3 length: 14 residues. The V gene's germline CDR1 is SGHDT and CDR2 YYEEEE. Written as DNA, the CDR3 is TGTGCCAGCAGCGGACAGGTTATGAACACTGAAGCTTTCTTT. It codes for CASSGQVMNTEAFF.

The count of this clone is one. CDR3 region: CASSPSGSVYEQYF. As DNA, the CDR3 is TGTGCCAGCAGCCCCAGCGGGTCTGTCTACGAGCAGTACTTC. The chain employs TRBV7-2 and TRBJ2-7; D is possibly TRBD2 (6 bases). The V gene lost 5 bases and the J gene lost 3 bases, with 14 bases spanning the gap. The germline CDR1 and CDR2 sequences are SGHTA and FQGNSA. The CDR3 extends over 14 amino acids.

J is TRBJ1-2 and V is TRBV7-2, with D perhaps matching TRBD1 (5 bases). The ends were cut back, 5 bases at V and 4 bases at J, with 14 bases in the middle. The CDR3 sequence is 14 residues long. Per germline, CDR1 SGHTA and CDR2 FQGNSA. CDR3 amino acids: CASSPSGTAYGYTF. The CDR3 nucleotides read TGTGCCAGCAGCCCCTCCGGGACTGCCTATGGCTACACCTTC.

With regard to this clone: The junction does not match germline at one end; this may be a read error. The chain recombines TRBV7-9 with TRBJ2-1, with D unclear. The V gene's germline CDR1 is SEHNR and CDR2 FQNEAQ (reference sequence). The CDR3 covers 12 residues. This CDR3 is CASSLRYSEQFF. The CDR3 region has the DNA TGTGCCAGCAGCTTAAGGTACAGTGAGCAGTTCTTC.

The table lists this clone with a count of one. As DNA, the CDR3 is TGTGCCAGCAGCGTCAGTGGCTATGAGCAGTTCTTC. Encoded protein: CASSVSGYEQFF. The rearrangement joins TRBV9 to TRBJ2-1; D not certain. CDR1 SGDLS and CDR2 YYNGEE come from the germline V gene. The CDR3 extends over 12 amino acids. V dropped 2 bases and J dropped 8 bases, with 8 bases sitting between them.

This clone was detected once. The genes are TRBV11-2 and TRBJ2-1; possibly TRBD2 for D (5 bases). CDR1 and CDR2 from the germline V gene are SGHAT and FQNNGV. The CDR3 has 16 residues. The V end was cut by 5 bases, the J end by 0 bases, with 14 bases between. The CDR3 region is CASSVIAQSSYNEQFF. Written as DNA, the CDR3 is TGTGCCAGCAGCGTAATAGCGCAGAGCTCCTACAATGAGCAGTTCTTC.

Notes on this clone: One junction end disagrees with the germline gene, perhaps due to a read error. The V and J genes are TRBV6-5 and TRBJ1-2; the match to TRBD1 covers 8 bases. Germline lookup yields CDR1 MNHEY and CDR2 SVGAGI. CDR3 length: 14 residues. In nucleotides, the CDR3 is TGCGGGAGCCGTGAGGGGACAGGCTCATATGGCTACACCTTC. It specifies CGSREGTGSYGYTF.

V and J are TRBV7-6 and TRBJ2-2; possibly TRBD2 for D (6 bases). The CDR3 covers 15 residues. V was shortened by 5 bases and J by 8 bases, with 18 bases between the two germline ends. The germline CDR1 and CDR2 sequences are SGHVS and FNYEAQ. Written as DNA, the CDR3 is TGTGCCAGCAGCCCTGGGACTGGAGCGGTTGGGGAGCTGTTTTTT. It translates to CASSPGTGAVGELFF.

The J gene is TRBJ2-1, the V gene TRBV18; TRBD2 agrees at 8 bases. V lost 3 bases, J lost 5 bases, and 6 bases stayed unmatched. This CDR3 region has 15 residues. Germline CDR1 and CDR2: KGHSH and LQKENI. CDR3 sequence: CASSPPGRADNEQFF. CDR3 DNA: TGTGCCAGCTCACCCCCCGGGAGGGCGGACAATGAGCAGTTCTTC.

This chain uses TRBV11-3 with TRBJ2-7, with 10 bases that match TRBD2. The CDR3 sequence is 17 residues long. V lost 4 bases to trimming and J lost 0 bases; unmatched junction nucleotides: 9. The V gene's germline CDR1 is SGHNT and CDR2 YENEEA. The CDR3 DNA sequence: TGTGCCAGCAGCTCGCCCTGGACTAGCGGTCTCTCCTACGAGCAGTACTTC. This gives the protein CASSSPWTSGLSYEQYF.

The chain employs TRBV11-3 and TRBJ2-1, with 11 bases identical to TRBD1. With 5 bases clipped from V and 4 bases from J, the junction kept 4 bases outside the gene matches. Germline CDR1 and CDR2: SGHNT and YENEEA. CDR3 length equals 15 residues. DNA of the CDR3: TGTGCCAGCAGCCCCGGGACAGGGGGATACAATGAGCAGTTCTTC. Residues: CASSPGTGGYNEQFF.